The table lists the clone carrying this TCR beta chain with many counts. Its antigen remains unidentified. TCRdb re-analysed the 5' RACE reads in MiXCR, keeping a single row per CDR3 protein. This sample has a few hundred thousand distinct CDR3 sequences, with approximately 8.3% found just once. This sample is part of a study of identical twins. The CDR3 loop spans 12 amino acids. The V gene lost 6 bases and the J gene lost 1 base, with 1 base spanning the gap. The germline gives CDR1 MNHEY, CDR2 SMNVEV (reference sequence). Regarding the study as a whole: Out-of-frame alpha sequences shared between twins exhibited an excess of low generation probability.

This sample also appeared in a second study, on yellow fever vaccine responses in identical twins. That source notes: Twin vaccine T cell responses reportedly seemed partly convergent, partly personalized.

Material for sequencing was CD8+ T cells sorted from blood. The clonotype was recovered from a woman between 18 and 29 years old in good health. The chain couples TRBV27 to TRBJ2-6; D call uncertain. The CDR3 nucleotides read TGTGCCAGCAGGTCTGGGGCCAACGTCCTGACTTTC. It encodes CASRSGANVLTF.